Listed here are 9 T cell receptor beta chains from one sample, sequenced in a study of blood T cell repertoires in COVID-19. The method was immunoSEQ multiplex PCR; TCRdb's version includes in-frame clones alone and lacks a portion of them. The table shows approximately 210,000 clones, with more than 75% occurring only once. The specimen was peripheral blood. The receptors derive from a woman between 40 and 55 years old with acute or convalescent COVID-19.

This chain links TRBV2 with TRBJ2-7; D is perhaps TRBD2 (7 bases). Per the germline V gene, CDR1 is SNHLY and CDR2 is FYNNEI. The CDR3 runs to 13 residues. The V end was cut by 8 bases, the J end by 5 bases, with 16 bases between. Here the CDR3 DNA reads TGTGCCAGCTCCATAACAGGGACTAACGAGCAGTACTTC. It encodes CASSITGTNEQYF. The whole variable domain, filled in from reference TRBV2 and TRBJ2-7, reads EPEVTQTPSHQVTQMGQEVILRCVPISNHLYFYWYRQILGQKVEFLVSFYNNEISEKSEIFDDQFSVERPDGSNFTLKIRSTKLEDSAMYFCASSITGTNEQYFGPGTRLTVT.

This clone has just a few counts. The chain has TRBV18 and TRBJ1-3; weak D call: TRBD1 (5 bases). The CDR3 is made up of 17 amino acids. The germline V gene has CDR1 KGHSH and CDR2 LQKENI. Trimming stripped 1 base from V and 2 bases from J, with 15 bases between. The CDR3 loop reads CASSPHQTAGTGNTIYF. The CDR3 DNA reads as TGTGCCAGCTCACCACACCAGACCGCAGGGACTGGAAACACCATATATTTT.

V gene TRBV9 combines with J gene TRBJ1-2; TRBD1 is a possible D gene (6 bases). The CDR3 is 14 residues long. Per germline, CDR1 SGDLS and CDR2 YYNGEE. Between the trimmed V and J ends, which lost 7 bases and 4 bases, there was a span of 17 bases. In nucleotides, the CDR3 is TGTGCCAGCGGGTCCAGGGGAGTAGGCTATGGCTACACCTTC. This encodes CASGSRGVGYGYTF.

This chain links TRBV20-1 with TRBJ1-1; D call uncertain. V was cut by 3 bases and J by 1 base, with 3 bases left in between. CDR3 length: 11 residues. Germline V CDR1 and CDR2: DFQATT, SNEGSKA (reference sequence). CDR3: CSARRNTEAFF. DNA of the CDR3: TGCAGTGCTAGGAGGAACACTGAAGCTTTCTTT.

This sequence joins TRBV5-1 and TRBJ2-3; D uncertain. Trimming cost V 0 bases and J 0 bases, with 8 bases left between them. Germline CDR1 is SGHRS and CDR2 is YFSETQ. There are 15 residues in the CDR3. The CDR3 DNA follows: TGCGCCAGCAGCTTGGGTATCCCTAGCACAGATACGCAGTATTTT. The encoded protein is CASSLGIPSTDTQYF.

The gene calls are TRBV29-1 and TRBJ2-7; 7 bases fit TRBD1. The CDR3 contains 14 residues. CDR1 and CDR2 from the germline V gene are SQVTM and ANQGSEA. Trimming at V came to 1 base and at J to 0 bases, leaving 3 bases not matched to a gene. CDR3 DNA sequence: TGCAGCGTTGAAGGGGGGACAGTCTCCTACGAGCAGTACTTC. Protein sequence: CSVEGGTVSYEQYF.

The chain is built from TRBV10-3 and TRBJ2-3; 7 bases match TRBD2. V was clipped by 6 bases and J by 1 base; unmatched bases: 7. The length of the CDR3 is 15 residues. Looked up from germline, CDR1 is ENHRY and CDR2 is SYGVKD. The CDR3 protein is CAISEPRGGTDTQYF. DNA of the CDR3: TGTGCCATCAGCGAGCCCCGGGGGGGCACAGATACGCAGTATTTT.

This chain connects TRBV6-2 or TRBV6-3 to TRBJ2-7; weak D call: TRBD1 (5 bases). The CDR3 runs 14 residues. Trimming took 3 bases from V and 0 from J, leaving 9 bases between them. Germline CDR1 and CDR2: MNHEY and SVGEGT. Here the CDR3 reads CASSYHDSSYEQYF. The CDR3 DNA reads TGTGCCAGCAGTTATCACGACAGCTCCTACGAGCAGTACTTC.

V gene TRBV29-1 combines with J gene TRBJ2-1; 10 bases line up with TRBD2. CDR1 is SQVTM and CDR2 is ANQGSEA in the germline V gene. The CDR3 length is 13 residues. Trimming at V came to 7 bases and at J to 2 bases, leaving 2 bases not matched to a gene. In nucleotides, the CDR3 is TGCAGCGGTAGCGGGGGGACCTACAATGAGCAGTTCTTC. This codes for CSGSGGTYNEQFF.